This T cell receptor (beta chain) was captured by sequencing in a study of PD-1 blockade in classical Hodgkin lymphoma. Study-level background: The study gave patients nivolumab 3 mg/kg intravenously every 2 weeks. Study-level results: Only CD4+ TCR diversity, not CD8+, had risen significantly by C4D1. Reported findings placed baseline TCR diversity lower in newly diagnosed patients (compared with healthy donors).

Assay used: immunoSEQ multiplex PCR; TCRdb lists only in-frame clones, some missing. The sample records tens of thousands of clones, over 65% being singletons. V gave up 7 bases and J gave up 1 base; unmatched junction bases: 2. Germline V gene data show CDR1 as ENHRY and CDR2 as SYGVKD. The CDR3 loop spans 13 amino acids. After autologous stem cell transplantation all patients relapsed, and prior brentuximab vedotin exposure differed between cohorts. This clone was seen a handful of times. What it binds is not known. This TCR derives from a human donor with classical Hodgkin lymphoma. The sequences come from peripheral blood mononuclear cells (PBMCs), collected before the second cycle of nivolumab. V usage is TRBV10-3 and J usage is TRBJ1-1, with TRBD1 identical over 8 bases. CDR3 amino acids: CAITGQGNTEAFF. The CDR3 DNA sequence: TGTGCCATCACCGGACAGGGGAACACTGAAGCTTTCTTT.